Below, 26 T cell receptor beta chains from the same sample are listed, as sequenced in a study of tumor and adjacent non-tumor tissue in lung cancer. Three rounds of nested PCR, following a modified ARM-PCR protocol, produced the TCRbeta library. Each CDR3 protein gets one entry after TCRdb re-called the multiplex PCR reads with MiXCR. The sample contains 75,000 to 80,000 distinct CDR3 sequences, roughly 80% of which appear only once. This sample's RNA came from whole unsorted tissue. The sequenced sample was lung tumor tissue. These receptors were obtained from a woman in her 50s with non-small cell lung cancer.

As regards this clonotype: An end of the junction does not agree with germline; a read error may underlie this. This CDR3 is CSARTSGHNEQFF. DNA of the CDR3: TGCAGTGCTAGGACTAGTGGGCACAATGAGCAATTCTTC. The chain carries TRBV20-1 and TRBJ2-1; a weak D match, TRBD2 (6 bases). Germline lookup yields CDR1 DFQATT and CDR2 SNEGSKA (reference sequence). CDR3 size: 13 residues.

Worth noting for this clonotype: One junction end disagrees with the germline gene, perhaps due to a read error. The chain uses TRBV29-1 and TRBJ2-7, with D possibly matching TRBD2 (6 bases). The CDR3 loop spans 13 amino acids. Germline values: CDR1 SQVTM, CDR2 ANQGSEA. The CDR3 loop is CSLRRDTSYERYF. As DNA, the CDR3 is TGCAGCCTGCGGCGGGATACCTCCTACGAGCGGTACTTC.

The chain is built from TRBV5-6 and TRBJ1-5; D remains unclear. The V end lost 10 bases, the J end lost 5 bases, and 19 bases lay between the germline ends. Germline V gives CDR1 SGHDT, CDR2 YYEEEE. The CDR3 spans 14 residues. The chain's CDR3 is CAGSLDGSYQPQHF. The CDR3, as DNA: TGTGCCGGTAGCTTGGACGGCTCGTATCAGCCCCAGCATTTT.

Concerning this clonotype itself: The germline gene is not matched at one end of the junction; a read error may be the cause. This rearrangement joins TRBV6-1 to TRBJ1-1; D might be TRBD1 (6 bases). The CDR3 covers 13 residues. Germline V CDR1 and CDR2: MNHNS, SASEGT. CDR3 DNA sequence: TGTACCAGCAGTGAAGCGCAGGGGCGTGAAGCTTTGTTT. Encoded protein: CTSSEAQGREALF.

A word on this clonotype: A junction boundary mismatches the germline segment, possibly from a read error. The chain couples TRBV12-3 or TRBV12-4 to TRBJ2-5, with D unclear. The CDR3 contains 13 residues. DNA of the CDR3: TGTGCCAGCAGTGTTGGGGATAAAGAGACCCAATACTTC. Translating it yields CASSVGDKETQYF.

With respect to this clonotype: One end of the junction is discordant with germline, which a read error may explain. The V call is TRBV4-1, the J call TRBJ2-1; D is perhaps TRBD1 or TRBD2 (5 bases each). This CDR3 region has 17 residues. The germline V gene encodes CDR1 MGHRA and CDR2 YSYEKL. DNA for the CDR3: TGCGCTAGCAGCCATTCCGGAGAGGGGATACACTACAATGAGCAGTTCTTC. Its translation: CASSHSGEGIHYNEQFF.

Turning to this clonotype: The junction departs from the called germline gene at one end, perhaps through a read error. This chain links TRBV4-3 with TRBJ2-7, with 7 bases fitting TRBD1. The CDR3 loop spans 14 amino acids. Germline CDR1 LGHNA, CDR2 YSLEER. CDR3 sequence (DNA): TGCACCAGCTGCCAAACGGACAGGACCTACGAGCAGTATTTC. Residues: CTSCQTDRTYEQYF.

This clonotype has only one observation. The DNA is omitted, as the CDR3 cannot be located on it reliably, and the CDR3 follows TCRdb's listing. V and J are TRBV29-1 and TRBJ2-3. The V gene's germline CDR1 is SQVTM and CDR2 ANQGSEA. The CDR3 is made up of 12 amino acids, end residues included. CDR3 loop: CSVGHGSDTQFF.

Regarding this clonotype: Lacking the conserved final phenylalanine or tryptophan, this CDR3 likely reflects a read error. The J gene is TRBJ2-3, the V gene TRBV5-4; no reliable D call. Trimming took 0 bases from V and 5 from J, leaving 10 bases between them. The CDR3 extends over 14 amino acids. The V gene's germline CDR1 is SGHNT and CDR2 YYREEE (reference sequence). The CDR3 DNA reads as TGTGCCAGCAGCTTGGCCGGTGGTATAGATACGCAGTATTCT. This translates into CASSLAGGIDTQYS.

To note about this clonotype: This may stem from a read error, because a much larger clone lies one nucleotide away. The V and J genes are TRBV7-2 and TRBJ1-2; TRBD1 matches 7 bases. Per germline, CDR1 SGHTA and CDR2 FQGNSA. CDR3 length equals 13 residues. The CDR3 loop reads CASTLDRIYGNTF. The CDR3 bases are TGTGCCAGCACCTTGGACAGGATATATGGCAACACCTTC. The full variable domain, its missing parts supplied by reference TRBV7-2 and TRBJ1-2, is GAGVSQSPSNKVTEKGKDVELRCDPISGHTALYWYRQSLGQGLEFLIYFQGNSAPDKSGLPSDRFSAERTGGSVSTLTIQRTQQEDSAVYLCASTLDRIYGNTFGSGTRLTVV.

By sample fraction, this clonotype is medium-sized. In DNA, the CDR3 is TGTGCCAGCAGCCAATACAGGGAGGTCACAGATACGCAGTATTTT. This sequence encodes CASSQYREVTDTQYF. V and J are TRBV4-2 and TRBJ2-3; possibly TRBD1 or TRBD2 for D (6 bases each). Germline values: CDR1 LGHNA, CDR2 YNFKEQ. This CDR3 is 15 amino acids long. V dropped 2 bases and J dropped 2 bases, with 11 bases sitting between them.

The table lists this clonotype with many counts. The chain recombines TRBV7-9 with TRBJ2-1; D possibly corresponds to TRBD1 (6 bases). Germline V gene data show CDR1 as SEHNR and CDR2 as FQNEAQ (reference sequence). This CDR3 has 14 residues. V dropped 1 base and J dropped 12 bases, with 16 bases sitting between them. The CDR3 DNA reads TGTGCCAGCAGCTTAGGTAGCCAGGGGCTTGTGCAGTTCTTC. Its protein is CASSLGSQGLVQFF.

Remarks on this clonotype: A much larger clone lies one base from this, so it may be a read error. J is TRBJ1-1 and V is TRBV5-1; TRBD1 matches 7 bases. Germline V gene data show CDR1 as SGHRS and CDR2 as YFSETQ. Germline trimming cut 4 bases from V and 3 bases from J; bases unmatched to any gene: 9. This CDR3 is built from 15 residues. CDR3 nucleotides: TGCGCCAGCAGCATAGGGACAGTCCGGGACACTGAAGCTTTCTTT. Encoded protein: CASSIGTVRDTEAFF. Full variable domain (outside the CDR3, taken from reference TRBV5-1 and TRBJ1-1): KAGVTQTPRYLIKTRGQQVTLSCSPISGHRSVSWYQQTPGQGLQFLFEYFSETQRNKGNFPGRFSGRQFSNSRSEMNVSTLELGDSALYLCASSIGTVRDTEAFFGQGTRLTVV.

Note on this clonotype: A single base separates this from a much larger clone, so it may be a read error. V usage is TRBV7-9 and J usage is TRBJ2-3; 9 bases are a match to TRBD2. The CDR3 consists of 16 residues. Germline V lookup: CDR1 SEHNR, CDR2 FQNEAQ (reference sequence). CDR3 sequence: CASSFRASGTAETQYF. CDR3 nucleotide sequence: TGTGCCAGCAGCTTCCGGGCTAGCGGGACGGCAGAAACGCAGTATTTT.

In the case of this clonotype: The junction and the germline gene differ at one end; a read error may be behind it. This sequence joins TRBV20-1 and TRBJ2-3; D possibly matches TRBD1 or TRBD2 (6 bases each). The germline V gene encodes CDR1 DFQATT and CDR2 SNEGSKA (reference sequence). The CDR3 contains 17 residues. The CDR3 region has the DNA TGCAGTGCTGGAGGGGGGAGGCGGGGCGATAGCACAGATACGGAGTATTTT. Amino acid sequence: CSAGGGRRGDSTDTEYF.

This chain uses TRBV10-3 with TRBJ1-2; D remains unclear. Germline V lookup: CDR1 ENHRY, CDR2 SYGVKD. Trimming removed 3 bases at V and 1 base at J, with 9 bases between. The CDR3 has 14 residues. The CDR3 nucleotides read TGTGCCATCAGTGAATCCGAGAATAACTATGGCTACACCTTC. Translation: CAISESENNYGYTF.

A note on this clonotype: The CDR3 does not end in the conserved phenylalanine or tryptophan, so this is likely a read error. The genes are TRBV20-1 and TRBJ2-7; D may be TRBD2 (7 bases). Trimming cost V 0 bases and J 5 bases, with 17 bases left between them. The CDR3 runs to 15 residues. Germline loops: CDR1 DFQATT, CDR2 SNEGSKA (reference sequence). DNA for the CDR3: TGCAGTGCTAGAGATACCGGCGGGGGCTCACACGAGCAGTACTTA. As protein: CSARDTGGGSHEQYL.

V and J are TRBV20-1 and TRBJ2-7, with 8 bases aligning to TRBD1. Trimming removed 3 bases from V and 3 bases from J; junction bases left unmatched: 7. The CDR3 is 14 amino acids. Per germline, CDR1 DFQATT and CDR2 SNEGSKA (reference sequence). CDR3 DNA sequence: TGCAGTGCTAGTACTGATGGGACAGGCTACGAGCAGTACTTC. Translation gives CSASTDGTGYEQYF.

V and J are TRBV5-4 and TRBJ2-7; no definite D call. This CDR3 spans 13 amino acids. Germline V gene lookup returns CDR1 SGHNT and CDR2 YYREEE (reference sequence). The DNA of the CDR3 is TGTATCAGCAGCTCAACAGATTCCTACGAGCAGTACTTC. It yields the protein CISSSTDSYEQYF.

The DNA of the CDR3 is TGCAGCGCCCCGATTAGCGGCGTCCCCTACAATGAGCAGTTCTTC. Translated: CSAPISGVPYNEQFF. The V gene is TRBV29-1, the J gene TRBJ2-1; D might be TRBD2 (6 bases). The CDR3 consists of 15 residues. Per germline, CDR1 SQVTM and CDR2 ANQGSEA. Deletions cut 7 bases from V and 2 bases from J, with 18 bases between.

A remark on this clonotype: A much larger clone lies a single base off, so this may be a read error. CDR3 in DNA: TGTGCCAGCAGCTTAAACTCTCCGGGACAGAAAGAGACCCAGTACTTC. As protein: CASSLNSPGQKETQYF. The chain couples TRBV7-3 to TRBJ2-5; 7 positions match TRBD1. The CDR3 is 16 residues long. Trimming at V came to 1 base and at J to 3 bases, leaving 8 bases not matched to a gene. In germline, CDR1 is SGHTA, CDR2 FQGTGA.

This clonotype has a handful of counts. The chain has TRBV11-2 and TRBJ2-3; 10 bases are a match to TRBD2. V shed 0 bases and J 6 bases; nucleotides not matched to a gene: 9. This CDR3 comprises 17 residues. In germline, CDR1 is SGHAT, CDR2 FQNNGV. CDR3 nucleotides: TGTGCCAGCAGCTTAGATTGGACTAGCGGAGGGGCGGATACGCAGTATTTT. Encoded protein: CASSLDWTSGGADTQYF.

This clonotype appeared a few times. The junction does not match germline at one end; this may be a read error. The V gene is TRBV7-9, the J gene TRBJ2-1, with 9 bases matching TRBD2. Looked up from germline, CDR1 is SEHNR and CDR2 is FQNEAQ (reference sequence). The CDR3 extends over 21 amino acids. CDR3 in amino acids: CASSWPPGLAIQRGKNNEQFF. In DNA, the CDR3 is TGTGCCAGTAGCTGGCCACCGGGACTAGCTATCCAAAGGGGGAAAAACAATGAGCAGTTCTTC.

This clonotype was counted a few times. With a much larger clone just one base away, this may be a read error. The rearrangement links TRBV6-2 or TRBV6-3 to TRBJ2-1; D ambiguous. This CDR3 comprises 15 residues. Germline CDR1 is MNHEY and CDR2 is SVGEGT. The CDR3, as DNA: TGTGCCGGCAGTCAGAGCTCCGACCCATACAATGAGCAGTTCTTC. Residues: CAGSQSSDPYNEQFF.

On this clonotype: One end of the junction does not line up with germline, which may come from a read error. The chain links TRBV11-2 to TRBJ2-7; 7 nucleotides align to TRBD2. This CDR3 region has 14 residues. The V gene's germline CDR1 is SGHAT and CDR2 FQNNGV. This CDR3 reads CASSLERGLYEQYF. CDR3 DNA: TGTGCCAGCAGCCTAGAAAGGGGACTATACGAGCAGTACTTC.

A remark on this clonotype: Compared with germline, one end of the junction differs, possibly owing to a read error. V and J are TRBV10-3 and TRBJ2-1, with a tentative D call TRBD2 (6 bases). Looked up from germline, CDR1 is ENHRY and CDR2 is SYGVKD. The CDR3 extends over 17 amino acids. The CDR3 here is CAASRIAGGSSFNEQFF. The CDR3 bases are TGTGCCGCCTCACGGATAGCAGGAGGGAGCTCCTTCAATGAGCAGTTCTTC.